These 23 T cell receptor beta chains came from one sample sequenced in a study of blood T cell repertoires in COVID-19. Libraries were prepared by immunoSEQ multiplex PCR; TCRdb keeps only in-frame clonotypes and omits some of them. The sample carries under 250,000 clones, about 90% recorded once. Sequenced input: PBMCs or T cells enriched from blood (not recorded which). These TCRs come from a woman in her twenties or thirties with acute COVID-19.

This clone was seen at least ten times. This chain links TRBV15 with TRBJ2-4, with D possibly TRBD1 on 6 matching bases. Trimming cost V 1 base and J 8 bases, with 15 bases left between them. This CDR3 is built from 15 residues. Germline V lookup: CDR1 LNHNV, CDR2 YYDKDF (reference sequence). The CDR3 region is CATSRVRDTLYIQYF. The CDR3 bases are TGTGCCACCAGCAGAGTACGGGACACCCTTTACATTCAGTACTTC. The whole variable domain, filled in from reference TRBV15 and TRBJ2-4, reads DAMVIQNPRYQVTQFGKPVTLSCSQTLNHNVMYWYQQKSSQAPKLLFHYYDKDFNNEADTPDNFQSRRPNTSFCFLDIRSPGLGDTAMYLCATSRVRDTLYIQYFGAGTRLSVL.

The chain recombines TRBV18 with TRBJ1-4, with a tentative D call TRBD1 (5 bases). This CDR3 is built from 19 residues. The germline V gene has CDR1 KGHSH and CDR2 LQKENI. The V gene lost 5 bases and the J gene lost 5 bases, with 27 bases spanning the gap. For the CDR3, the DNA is TGTGCCAGCTCATCCCGCGACCCTGGGGCTCCCCTATCAAATGAAAAACTGTTTTTT. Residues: CASSSRDPGAPLSNEKLFF.

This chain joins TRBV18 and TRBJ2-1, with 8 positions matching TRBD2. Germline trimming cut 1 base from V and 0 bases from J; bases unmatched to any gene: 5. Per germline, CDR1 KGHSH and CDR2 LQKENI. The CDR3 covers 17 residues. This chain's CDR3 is CASSPLAGFSSYNEQFF. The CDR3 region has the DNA TGTGCCAGCTCACCACTAGCGGGATTCAGCTCCTACAATGAGCAGTTCTTC. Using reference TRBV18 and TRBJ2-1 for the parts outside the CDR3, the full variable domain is NAGVMQNPRHLVRRRGQEARLRCSPMKGHSHVYWYRQLPEEGLKFMVYLQKENIIDESGMPKERFSAEFPKEGPSILRIQQVVRGDSAAYFCASSPLAGFSSYNEQFFGPGTRLTVL.

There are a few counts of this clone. In nucleotides, the CDR3 is TGTGCCAGCGGTCCGGGGGGCTGGGGCAATCAGCCCCAGCATTTT. It yields the protein CASGPGGWGNQPQHF. The gene calls are TRBV27 and TRBJ1-5, with a weak D call TRBD1 (6 bases). The CDR3 covers 15 residues. Trimming took 8 bases from V and 2 from J, leaving 16 bases between them. Germline V CDR1 and CDR2: MNHEY, SMNVEV (reference sequence).

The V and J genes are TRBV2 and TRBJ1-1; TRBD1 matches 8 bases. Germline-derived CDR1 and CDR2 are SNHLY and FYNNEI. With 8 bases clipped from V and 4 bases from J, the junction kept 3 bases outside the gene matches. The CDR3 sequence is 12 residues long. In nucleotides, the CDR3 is TGTGCCAGCGGCACAGGGGGCACTGAAGCTTTCTTT. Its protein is CASGTGGTEAFF. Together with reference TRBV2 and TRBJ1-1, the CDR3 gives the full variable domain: EPEVTQTPSHQVTQMGQEVILRCVPISNHLYFYWYRQILGQKVEFLVSFYNNEISEKSEIFDDQFSVERPDGSNFTLKIRSTKLEDSAMYFCASGTGGTEAFFGQGTRLTVV.

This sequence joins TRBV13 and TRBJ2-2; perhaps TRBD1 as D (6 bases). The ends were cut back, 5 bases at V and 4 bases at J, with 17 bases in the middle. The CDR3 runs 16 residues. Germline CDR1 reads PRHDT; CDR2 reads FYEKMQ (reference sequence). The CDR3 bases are TGTGCCAGCAGCCGATACCGACAGGCGGGCACCGGGGAGCTGTTTTTT. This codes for CASSRYRQAGTGELFF. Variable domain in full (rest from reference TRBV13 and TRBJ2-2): AAGVIQSPRHLIKEKRETATLKCYPIPRHDTVYWYQQGPGQDPQFLISFYEKMQSDKGSIPDRFSAQQFSDYHSELNMSSLELGDSALYFCASSRYRQAGTGELFFGEGSRLTVL.

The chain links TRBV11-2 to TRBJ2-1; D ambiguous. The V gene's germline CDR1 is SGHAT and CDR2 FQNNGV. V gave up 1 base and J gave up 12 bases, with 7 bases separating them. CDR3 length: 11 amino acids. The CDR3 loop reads CASSLGPVQFF. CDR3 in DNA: TGTGCCAGCAGCTTAGGCCCAGTGCAGTTCTTC.

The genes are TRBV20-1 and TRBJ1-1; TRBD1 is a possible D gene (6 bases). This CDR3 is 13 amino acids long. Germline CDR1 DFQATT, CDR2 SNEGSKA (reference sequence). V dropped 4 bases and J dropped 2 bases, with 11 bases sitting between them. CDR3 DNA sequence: TGCAGTGCTATTGAGACAGGTAACACTGAAGCTTTCTTT. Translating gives CSAIETGNTEAFF.

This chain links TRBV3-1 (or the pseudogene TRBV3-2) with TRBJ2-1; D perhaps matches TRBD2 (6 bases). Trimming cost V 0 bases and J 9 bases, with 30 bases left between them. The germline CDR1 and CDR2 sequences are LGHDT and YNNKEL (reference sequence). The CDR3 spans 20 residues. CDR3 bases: TGTGCCAGCAGCCAAGATTCGGTTAGGCTAGCTGGGACTCTTTATGGTGAGCAGTTCTTC. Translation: CASSQDSVRLAGTLYGEQFF.

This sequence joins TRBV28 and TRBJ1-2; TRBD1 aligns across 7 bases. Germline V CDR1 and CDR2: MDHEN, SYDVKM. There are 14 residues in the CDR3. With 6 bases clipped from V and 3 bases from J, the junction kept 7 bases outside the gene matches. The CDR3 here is CASRPTGTYYGYTF. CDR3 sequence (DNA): TGTGCCAGCAGACCGACAGGGACCTACTATGGCTACACCTTC.

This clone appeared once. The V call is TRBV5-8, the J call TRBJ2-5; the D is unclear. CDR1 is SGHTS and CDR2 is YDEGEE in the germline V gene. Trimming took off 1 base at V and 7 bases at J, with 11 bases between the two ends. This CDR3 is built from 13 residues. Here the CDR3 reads CASSLSSFVTQYF. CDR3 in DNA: TGTGCCAGCAGCTTGAGCTCCTTCGTGACCCAGTACTTC.

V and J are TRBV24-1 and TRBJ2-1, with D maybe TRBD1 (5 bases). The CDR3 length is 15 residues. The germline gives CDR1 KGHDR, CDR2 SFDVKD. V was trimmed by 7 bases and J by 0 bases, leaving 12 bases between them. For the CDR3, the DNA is TGTGCCACCAGAGCCGCAGGGCTCTCCTACAATGAGCAGTTCTTC. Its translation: CATRAAGLSYNEQFF.

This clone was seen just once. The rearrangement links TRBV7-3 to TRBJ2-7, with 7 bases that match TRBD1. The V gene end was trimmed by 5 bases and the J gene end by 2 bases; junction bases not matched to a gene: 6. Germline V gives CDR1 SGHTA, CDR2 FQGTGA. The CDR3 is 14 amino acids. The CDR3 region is CASSPRQGPYEQYF. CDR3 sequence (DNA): TGTGCCAGCAGCCCGAGACAGGGACCCTACGAGCAGTACTTC.

CDR3 in amino acids: CASSTRQGAQPQHF. The CDR3 DNA reads as TGTGCCAGCAGTACACGACAGGGGGCTCAGCCCCAGCATTTT. V is TRBV6-5 and J is TRBJ1-5; TRBD1 matches 10 bases. J gave up 6 bases and V 5 bases, and 4 bases lay outside the gene matches. The germline V gene encodes CDR1 MNHEY and CDR2 SVGAGI. This CDR3 region has 14 residues.

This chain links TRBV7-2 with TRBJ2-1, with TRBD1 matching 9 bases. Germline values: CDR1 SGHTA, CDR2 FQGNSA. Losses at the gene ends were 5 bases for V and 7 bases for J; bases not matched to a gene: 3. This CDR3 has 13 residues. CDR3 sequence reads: CASSGTGLNEQFF. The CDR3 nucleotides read TGTGCCAGCAGCGGGACAGGGCTAAATGAGCAGTTCTTC.

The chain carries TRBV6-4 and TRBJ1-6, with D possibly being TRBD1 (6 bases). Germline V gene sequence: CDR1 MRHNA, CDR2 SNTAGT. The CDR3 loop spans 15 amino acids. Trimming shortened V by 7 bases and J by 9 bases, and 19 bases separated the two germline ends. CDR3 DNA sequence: TGTGCCAGCAACCGAACACAGGGCGTTGGTTCACCCCTCCACTTT. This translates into CASNRTQGVGSPLHF.

CDR3 nucleotide sequence: TGTGCCATCATTCTCGGAGGCAGATACGAGCAGTACTTC. Translation gives CAIILGGRYEQYF. This rearrangement joins TRBV2 to TRBJ2-7; the D gene is possibly TRBD2 (5 bases). Per germline, CDR1 SNHLY and CDR2 FYNNEI. This CDR3 has 13 amino acids. Trimming pared 10 bases from V and 4 bases from J, leaving 17 bases between. Complete variable domain (other parts from reference TRBV2 and TRBJ2-7): EPEVTQTPSHQVTQMGQEVILRCVPISNHLYFYWYRQILGQKVEFLVSFYNNEISEKSEIFDDQFSVERPDGSNFTLKIRSTKLEDSAMYFCAIILGGRYEQYFGPGTRLTVT.

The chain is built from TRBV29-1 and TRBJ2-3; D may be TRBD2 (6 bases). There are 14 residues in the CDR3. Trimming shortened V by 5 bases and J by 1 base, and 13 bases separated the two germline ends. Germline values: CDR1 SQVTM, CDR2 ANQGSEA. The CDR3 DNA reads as TGCAGCGTTTCGGGACTCCAAGGCACAGATACGCAGTATTTT. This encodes CSVSGLQGTDTQYF.

The CDR3 spells CASSRDRDRVSNEQFF. DNA for the CDR3: TGTGCCAGCAGCCGAGACCGGGACAGGGTCTCCAATGAGCAGTTCTTC. V and J are TRBV21-1 and TRBJ2-1; TRBD1, as called in the table, went unchecked against the DNA. TRBV21-1 is given as a pseudogene. CDR3 length equals 16 residues.

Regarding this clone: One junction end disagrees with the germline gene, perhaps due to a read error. CDR3 loop: CASSPPYSYEQHF. In DNA form, the CDR3 reads TGCGCCAGCAGCCCACCGTATAGCTACGAGCAGCACTTC. The rearrangement links TRBV5-1 to TRBJ2-7, with no clear D. This CDR3 spans 13 amino acids. Germline CDR1 and CDR2: SGHRS and YFSETQ.

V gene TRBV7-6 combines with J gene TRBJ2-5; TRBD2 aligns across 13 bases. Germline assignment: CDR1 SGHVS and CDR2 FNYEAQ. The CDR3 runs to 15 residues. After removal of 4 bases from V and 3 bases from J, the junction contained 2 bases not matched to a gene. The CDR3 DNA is TGTGCCAGCAGCTGGGGACTAGCGGGGAAAGAGACCCAGTACTTC. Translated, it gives CASSWGLAGKETQYF.

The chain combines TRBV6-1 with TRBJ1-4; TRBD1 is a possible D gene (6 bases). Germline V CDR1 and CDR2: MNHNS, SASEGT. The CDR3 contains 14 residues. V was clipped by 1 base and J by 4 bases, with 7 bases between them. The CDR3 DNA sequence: TGTGCCAGCAGTGAAGGGACAGATAATGAAAAACTGTTTTTT. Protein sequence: CASSEGTDNEKLFF.

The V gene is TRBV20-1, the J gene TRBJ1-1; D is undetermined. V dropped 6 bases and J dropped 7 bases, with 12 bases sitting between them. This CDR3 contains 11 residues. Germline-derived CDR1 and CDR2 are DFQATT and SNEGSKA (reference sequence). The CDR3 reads CSAKYSDEAFF. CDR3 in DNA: TGCAGTGCAAAGTACAGTGATGAAGCTTTCTTT.